The 18 T cell receptor beta chains reported below all come from one sample, sequenced in a study of T-cell memory formation after mild COVID-19. TCRdb redid the calling of the 5' RACE reads with MiXCR, one entry per CDR3 protein. Here the sample spans 430,000 or so distinct CDR3 sequences, approximately 25% being singletons. The sample taken for sequencing was PBMCs or a T cell subset sorted from them (not recorded which). The receptor source for this set is an adult woman who had mild COVID-19 (a few samples of this study predate the infection). Cell type and time point are not known.

V and J are TRBV7-6 and TRBJ2-7, with 9 nucleotides matching TRBD2. Germline CDR1 reads SGHVS; CDR2 reads FNYEAQ. Trimming cost V 6 bases and J 6 bases; bases outside gene matches: 6. The CDR3 has 13 amino acids. Written as DNA, the CDR3 is TGTGCCAGCAGTTCGACTAGCGGTAGCGAGCAGTACTTC. It specifies CASSSTSGSEQYF.

This clonotype was counted only a few times. The chain links TRBV29-1 to TRBJ2-1; D gene ambiguous. Germline lookup yields CDR1 SQVTM and CDR2 ANQGSEA. The ends were cut back, 8 bases at V and 3 bases at J, with 17 bases in the middle. The CDR3 contains 14 residues. The CDR3 loop is CSIRRVPIYNEQFF. The CDR3 bases are TGCAGCATTAGAAGGGTGCCCATCTACAATGAGCAGTTCTTC.

There are many counts of this clonotype. The chain links TRBV5-4 to TRBJ2-2; 8 bases are a match to TRBD2. With V trimmed by 0 bases and J by 2 bases, 6 bases remained unmatched. CDR1 is SGHNT and CDR2 is YYREEE in the germline V gene (reference sequence). The CDR3 is 17 residues long. CDR3 protein: CASSLGGLGLNTGELFF. The CDR3 DNA reads as TGTGCCAGCAGCTTGGGGGGACTAGGGCTAAACACCGGGGAGCTGTTTTTT.

A few counts support this clonotype. The gene calls are TRBV10-3 and TRBJ2-3; D is unclear. The CDR3 runs 15 residues. V lost 1 base and J lost 5, with 13 bases in between. Germline-derived CDR1 and CDR2 are ENHRY and SYGVKD. CDR3 sequence reads: CAISELVSRRDTQYF. As DNA, the CDR3 is TGTGCCATCAGTGAGTTAGTTTCGCGGAGAGATACGCAGTATTTT.

The gene calls are TRBV19 and TRBJ2-7; weak D call: TRBD1 (5 bases). CDR3 size: 14 residues. Trimming removed 4 bases at V and 5 bases at J, with 15 bases between. CDR1 and CDR2 from the germline V gene are LNHDA and SQIVND (reference sequence). Here the CDR3 reads CASSNVGDLNEQYF. CDR3 DNA sequence: TGTGCCAGTAGTAACGTAGGGGATTTGAACGAGCAGTACTTC.

This clonotype was counted many times. This sequence joins TRBV29-1 and TRBJ2-7; TRBD1 is a possible D gene (6 bases). The CDR3 length is 15 residues. The V gene lost 0 bases and the J gene lost 0 bases, with 12 bases spanning the gap. The V gene's germline CDR1 is SQVTM and CDR2 ANQGSEA. This chain's CDR3 is CSVEEGRGSSYEQYF. CDR3 nucleotides: TGCAGCGTTGAAGAAGGAAGGGGGAGCTCCTACGAGCAGTACTTC.

This clonotype has only a few counts. The junction and the germline gene differ at one end; a read error may be behind it. CDR3 region: CASSNWEGGSKDTQYF. CDR3 DNA sequence: TGTGCCAGCAGCAATTGGGAGGGAGGGAGCAAAGATACGCAGTATTTT. The chain joins TRBV7-2 to TRBJ2-3; the match to TRBD2 covers 7 bases. Germline V gene lookup returns CDR1 SGHTA and CDR2 FQGNSA. This CDR3 contains 16 residues. The whole variable domain, filled in from reference TRBV7-2 and TRBJ2-3, reads GAGVSQSPSNKVTEKGKDVELRCDPISGHTALYWYRQSLGQGLEFLIYFQGNSAPDKSGLPSDRFSAERTGGSVSTLTIQRTQQEDSAVYLCASSNWEGGSKDTQYFGPGTRLTVL.

The gene calls are TRBV28 and TRBJ2-7; 12 nucleotides match TRBD2. Trimming removed 3 bases from V and 5 bases from J; junction bases left unmatched: 2. Germline assignment: CDR1 MDHEN and CDR2 SYDVKM. CDR3 length: 14 residues. In DNA, the CDR3 is TGTGCCAGCAGTTTCACTAGCGGGGGGAACGAGCAGTACTTC. Translated, it gives CASSFTSGGNEQYF.

V is TRBV7-9 and J is TRBJ2-5; D unclear. Trimming took off 3 bases at V and 4 bases at J, with 12 bases between the two ends. This CDR3 is 14 amino acids long. Per the germline V gene, CDR1 is SEHNR and CDR2 is FQNEAQ (reference sequence). The CDR3 DNA reads TGTGCCAGCAGCTTCCAGGCCGTTCGAGAGACCCAGTACTTC. This gives the protein CASSFQAVRETQYF. Full variable domain (rest looked up from reference TRBV7-9 and TRBJ2-5): DTGVSQNPRHKITKRGQNVTFRCDPISEHNRLYWYRQTLGQGPEFLTYFQNEAQLEKSRLLSDRFSAERPKGSFSTLEIQRTEQGDSAMYLCASSFQAVRETQYFGPGTRLLVL.

The chain carries TRBV29-1 and TRBJ1-1, with D possibly TRBD1 on 5 matching bases. The CDR3 extends over 13 amino acids. CDR1 SQVTM and CDR2 ANQGSEA come from the germline V gene. The germline V and J ends were trimmed by 7 bases and 4 bases, with 16 bases remaining between them. CDR3 in amino acids: CSAQGFQGTEAFF. The CDR3 nucleotides read TGCAGCGCCCAGGGTTTTCAGGGCACTGAAGCTTTCTTT.

This clonotype occurred many times. This CDR3 is CASSLAGRAYEQYF. The CDR3, as DNA: TGTGCCAGCAGCTTAGCAGGGCGCGCCTACGAGCAGTACTTC. This chain connects TRBV7-9 to TRBJ2-7; D gene uncertain. Deletions cut 0 bases from V and 2 bases from J, with 8 bases between. The germline V gene has CDR1 SEHNR and CDR2 FQNEAQ (reference sequence). The CDR3 runs to 14 residues.

The chain recombines TRBV12-3 or TRBV12-4 with TRBJ1-4; 7 nucleotides agree with TRBD1. Trimming cost V 5 bases and J 6 bases; bases outside gene matches: 6. The CDR3 spans 14 residues. The CDR3 DNA follows: TGTGCCAGCAGTCCCACAGGGGCGGATGAAAAACTGTTTTTT. Translating gives CASSPTGADEKLFF.

The rearrangement uses TRBV19 and TRBJ2-7, with 7 bases fitting TRBD1. This CDR3 region has 14 residues. J gave up 4 bases and V 6 bases, and 9 bases lay outside the gene matches. Germline V gene lookup returns CDR1 LNHDA and CDR2 SQIVND (reference sequence). The CDR3 sequence is CASSQQGPQYEQYF. CDR3 nucleotide sequence: TGTGCCAGTAGCCAACAGGGGCCCCAGTACGAGCAGTACTTC.

The CDR3 loop reads CASSFSGEAGPYGYTF. DNA for the CDR3: TGCGCCAGCAGCTTTTCTGGGGAGGCCGGACCCTATGGCTACACCTTC. V gene TRBV5-1 combines with J gene TRBJ1-2; D remains ambiguous. Germline V gene sequence: CDR1 SGHRS, CDR2 YFSETQ. CDR3 length: 16 residues. V was cut by 2 bases and J by 4 bases, with 18 bases left in between.

This chain links TRBV21-1 with TRBJ2-3; the DNA was not used to check the table's D call, TRBD2. TRBV21-1 is labeled a pseudogene. This CDR3 spans 16 amino acids. In nucleotides, the CDR3 is TGTGCCAGCAGCAAAGGGCGGCTAGTCTACACAGATACGCAGTATTTT. It is translated as CASSKGRLVYTDTQYF.

The genes are TRBV5-1 and TRBJ2-3; D is possibly TRBD1 (6 bases). The CDR3 runs to 15 residues. Germline lookup yields CDR1 SGHRS and CDR2 YFSETQ. V was shortened by 4 bases and J by 0 bases, with 12 bases between the two germline ends. CDR3 loop: CASSQGWTSTDTQYF. DNA of the CDR3: TGCGCCAGCAGCCAGGGGTGGACTAGCACAGATACGCAGTATTTT.

The V gene is TRBV7-9, the J gene TRBJ2-5; D not certain. Trimming took off 5 bases at V and 9 bases at J, with 13 bases between the two ends. The CDR3 spans 12 residues. The germline CDR1 and CDR2 sequences are SEHNR and FQNEAQ (reference sequence). Written as DNA, the CDR3 is TGTGCCAGCAGCGGACCTCTGAGCGCCCAGTACTTC. It is translated as CASSGPLSAQYF. Together with reference TRBV7-9 and TRBJ2-5, the CDR3 gives the full variable domain: DTGVSQNPRHKITKRGQNVTFRCDPISEHNRLYWYRQTLGQGPEFLTYFQNEAQLEKSRLLSDRFSAERPKGSFSTLEIQRTEQGDSAMYLCASSGPLSAQYFGPGTRLLVL.

This clonotype was seen only a few times. This chain joins TRBV6-6 and TRBJ2-5, with 11 bases matching TRBD2. The CDR3 totals 17 residues. CDR1 and CDR2 (germline): MNHNY, SVGAGI (reference sequence). V lost 0 bases to trimming and J lost 5 bases; unmatched junction nucleotides: 8. The CDR3 nucleotides are TGTGCCAGCAGTTACTCGAGTACTAGCGGGAGTCGGGAGACCCAGTACTTC. Its protein is CASSYSSTSGSRETQYF.